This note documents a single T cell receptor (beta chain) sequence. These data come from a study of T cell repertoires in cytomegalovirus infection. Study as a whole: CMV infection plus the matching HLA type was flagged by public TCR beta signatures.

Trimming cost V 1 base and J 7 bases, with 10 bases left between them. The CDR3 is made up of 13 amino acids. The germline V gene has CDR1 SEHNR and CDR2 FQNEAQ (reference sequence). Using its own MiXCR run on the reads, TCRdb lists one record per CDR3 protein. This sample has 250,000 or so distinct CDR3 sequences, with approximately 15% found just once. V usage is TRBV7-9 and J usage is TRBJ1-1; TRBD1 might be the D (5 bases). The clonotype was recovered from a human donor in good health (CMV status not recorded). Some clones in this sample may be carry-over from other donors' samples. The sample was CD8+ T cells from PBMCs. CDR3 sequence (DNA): TGTGCCAGCAGCTTAGTGGGACGGAATGAAGCTTTCTTT. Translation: CASSLVGRNEAFF.